This TCR beta chain was sequenced in a study of PD-L1 blockade in urothelial cancer. Overall study context: Patients' histories included 0 to 3 prior chemotherapy regimens.

Assay used: immunoSEQ multiplex PCR; TCRdb lists only in-frame clones, some missing. The sample shows about 87,000 clones, less than 90% of them seen only once. This clone was seen a handful of times. Time point: pretreatment peripheral blood. Urothelial carcinoma affected the patients, and it was locally advanced or metastatic. The material sequenced was PBMCs, taken around atezolizumab (anti-PD-L1) treatment. This clonotype originated in a man between 60 and 70 years old with urothelial cancer.

The CDR3 reads CASSLEQGSNEQYF. CDR3 nucleotides: TGTGCCAGCAGCTTAGAACAGGGTAGCAACGAGCAGTACTTC. The rearrangement links TRBV7-2 to TRBJ2-7; tentatively, D is TRBD1 (6 bases). The length of the CDR3 is 14 residues. V was pared by 1 base and J by 5 bases, with 12 bases between. Germline V gene sequence: CDR1 SGHTA, CDR2 FQGNSA.